This entry describes one T cell receptor beta chain. PCR used 60 Vbeta primers and 13 Jbeta primers. The repertoire was sequenced with immunoSEQ multiplex PCR; TCRdb's copy has only in-frame clones and lacks some. Among approximately 140,000 clones, roughly three quarters were seen once, and the ten largest hold 1.5%. Germline CDR1 is GTSNPN and CDR2 is SVGIG (reference sequence). Unmatched junction bases numbered 20, after V lost 7 bases and J lost 5 bases. The length of the CDR3 is 18 residues. The sample comes from a study of cytomegalovirus exposure and HLA in healthy donors. Material: PBMCs. This chain connects TRBV30 to TRBJ2-3, with TRBD2 matching over 11 bases. The receptor was isolated from a woman younger than 30 in good health and CMV-seronegative. The CDR3 is CALRTGAKLAGVGDTQYF. In DNA form, the CDR3 reads TGTGCCTTGCGAACAGGGGCCAAACTAGCGGGAGTCGGAGATACGCAGTATTTT. The whole variable domain, filled in from reference TRBV30 and TRBJ2-3, reads SQTIHQWPATLVQPVGSPLSLECTVEGTSNPNLYWYRQAAGRGLQLLFYSVGIGQISSEVPQNLSASRPQDRQFILSSKKLLLSDSGFYLCALRTGAKLAGVGDTQYFGPGTRLTVL.